This TCR beta chain was retrieved from a study of T cells in Graves' hyperthyroidism and ophthalmopathy (dated by TCRdb to between 2018 and 2021). With regard to the full study: Peripheral blood was sampled at the time of initial diagnosis, prior to any treatment. A discovery cohort of about a hundred patients, 43 with Graves' ophthalmopathy and about 60 with stable Graves' hyperthyroidism, was used to find distinguishing TCR V-J signatures. An independent validation cohort of fewer than 20 hyperthyroidism patients and over 15 patients who later progressed to ophthalmopathy tested prospective prediction of ophthalmopathy. The approximately 100 discovery patients were randomly split 7:3 into training and test sets. Thyroid tissue and blood T-cell repertoires from six Graves' hyperthyroidism patients were also compared in the study. After sampling, hyperthyroidism patients received methimazole starting at 30 mg daily, and ophthalmopathy patients received high-dose intravenous methylprednisolone. According to the paper, TCR Vbeta CDR3 sequencing was carried out on some 130 peripheral blood samples, which came from fewer than 50 ophthalmopathy, around 74 hyperthyroidism and 17 progressor patients.

Ophthalmopathy patients had moderately to severely active disease, with a Clinical Activity Score of 3 or more, a NOSPECS grade of 4 or more, and a disease duration of less than 3 months. Patients with uncontrolled infections, other autoimmune diseases, pregnancy or lactation were excluded. Diagnoses relied on clinical symptoms, serum thyroxine and TRAb, thyroid ultrasound and orbital computed tomography. PBMCs were isolated from more than 8 ml of fresh peripheral blood by Ficoll-Paque density gradient centrifugation. Trizol reagent was used to extract total RNA, and RNA quality was then checked on an Agilent 2100 Bioanalyzer. Turning to this clonotype: Its antigen remains unidentified. No much larger clone is present one base from it, and per-base qualities are unavailable.

The TCR beta CDR3 regions were amplified from the RNA transcripts. The TCR CDR3 was subjected to a first round of RT-PCR using the HTBI primer set and the Qiagen OneStep RT-PCR kit. A second multiplex PCR round built the libraries, followed by size selection and purification. The libraries were sequenced on an Illumina HiSeq2000 using paired-end 100 bp reads. As for how the authors treated the data: Raw data were processed with SOAPnuke, discarding reads with adapters, uncalled bases, mean Phred below 15, or no exact constant-primer or identifier match. High-quality paired reads were merged with COPE v1.2.5, and unique nucleotide sequences were defined as clonotypes. MiTCR v1.1 was used to align clonotypes to the IMGT TRBV, TRBD and TRBJ reference segments. The analysis included only V-J combinations with a frequency above 0.0001, which together covered approximately 99% of the repertoires. The TCS score was defined as the ratio of F50 (clonal expansion) to E x V (chaos), calculated using BLOSUM62-based TCRdist between CDR3 peptides within each V-J. Welch's t-statistics and random forest reduced 500 to 650 V-J features to fewer than 15, which were used in a naive Bayes classifier (R e1071). TCRdb took the public reads, trimmed them with fastp at Q25, ran MiXCR for clone calling and kept in-frame beta chains. Every CDR3 protein is listed once, alongside the most common genes and DNA of its rows. The V and J calls and clone size come from TCRdb's table, not from the authors' own analysis. This sample comprises nearly 600,000 distinct CDR3 sequences, approximately 15% of them detected only once. Of the sample, roughly 7% falls within the top ten clones.

Beyond this particular receptor, the publication reports: No statistical method was used to set the sample size in advance, and investigators knew the group allocation. A model built on a 13 V-J signature distinguished ophthalmopathy from stable hyperthyroidism, reaching around 87% sensitivity and around 81% specificity in cross-validation and 80%/75% in testing. Most expanded thyroid clonotypes (frequency above 0.001) were also detected in blood, suggesting blood repertoires may reflect thyroid immune responses. In validation, the model predicted progression to ophthalmopathy a median of approximately 6.3 months before onset, with about 71% sensitivity and just under 75% specificity.

From the germline V gene (reference sequence), CDR1 is MNHEY and CDR2 is SMNVEV. The junction carries 18 bases between V and J, which are trimmed by 5 bases and 3 bases respectively. There are 16 amino acids in the CDR3, from cysteine to phenylalanine inclusive. The entry retains the CDR3 DNA only, 48 bases that are in frame from base 1. The origin of this receptor is a woman between 18 and 29 years old with Graves' ophthalmopathy. The chain is assembled from TRBV27 and TRBJ2-3, with no confident D gene call. Sample: blood. The encoded CDR3 is CASSARTHLATDTQYF. DNA sequence: TGTGCCAGCAGTGCCCGGACGCACCTCGCGACAGATACGCAGTATTTT.